The sequence of this T cell receptor (beta chain) was determined in a study of response to subunit inactivated influenza vaccine. Notes on the study in general: Every seasonal influenza vaccination brings in few new T cells, the authors suggested.

TCRdb passed the RT-PCR reads through MiXCR, listing each CDR3 protein once. The sample carries hundreds of thousands of distinct CDR3 sequences, roughly 13% recorded once. CDR1 and CDR2 (germline): LGHNA, YSLEER. V lost 0 bases to trimming and J lost 2 bases, with 7 bases between them. This CDR3 is built from 14 residues. In its sample, this clonotype was seen a few times. Its antigen remains unknown. The gene calls are TRBV4-3 and TRBJ2-5; TRBD2 is a possible D gene (5 bases). The origin of this receptor is a man aged 50 to 60 who received an inactivated influenza vaccine. Sequences were derived from PBMCs from blood, sampled roughly 6 weeks after vaccination. The CDR3 loop reads CASSQDQRQETQYF. The CDR3 DNA reads as TGCGCCAGCAGCCAAGATCAGCGGCAAGAGACCCAGTACTTC.